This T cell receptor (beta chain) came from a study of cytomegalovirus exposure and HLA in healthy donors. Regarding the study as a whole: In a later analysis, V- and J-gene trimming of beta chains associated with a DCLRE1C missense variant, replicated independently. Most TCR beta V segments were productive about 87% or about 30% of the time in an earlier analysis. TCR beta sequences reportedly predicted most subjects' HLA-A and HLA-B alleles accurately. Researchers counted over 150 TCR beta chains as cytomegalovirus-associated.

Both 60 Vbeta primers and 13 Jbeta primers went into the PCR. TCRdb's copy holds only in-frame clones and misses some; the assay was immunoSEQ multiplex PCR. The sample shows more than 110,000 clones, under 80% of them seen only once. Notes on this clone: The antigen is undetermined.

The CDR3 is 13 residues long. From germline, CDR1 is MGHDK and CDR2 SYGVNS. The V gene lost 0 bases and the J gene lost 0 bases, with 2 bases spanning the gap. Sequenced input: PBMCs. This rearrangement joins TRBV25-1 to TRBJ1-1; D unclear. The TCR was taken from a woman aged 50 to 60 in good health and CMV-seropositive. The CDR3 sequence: CASSEYMNTEAFF. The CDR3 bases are TGTGCCAGCAGTGAATACATGAACACTGAAGCTTTCTTT. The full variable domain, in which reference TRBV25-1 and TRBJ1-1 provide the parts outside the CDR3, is EADIYQTPRYLVIGTGKKITLECSQTMGHDKMYWYQQDPGMELHLIHYSYGVNSTEKGDLSSESTVSRIRTEHFPLTLESARPSHTSQYLCASSEYMNTEAFFGQGTRLTVV.